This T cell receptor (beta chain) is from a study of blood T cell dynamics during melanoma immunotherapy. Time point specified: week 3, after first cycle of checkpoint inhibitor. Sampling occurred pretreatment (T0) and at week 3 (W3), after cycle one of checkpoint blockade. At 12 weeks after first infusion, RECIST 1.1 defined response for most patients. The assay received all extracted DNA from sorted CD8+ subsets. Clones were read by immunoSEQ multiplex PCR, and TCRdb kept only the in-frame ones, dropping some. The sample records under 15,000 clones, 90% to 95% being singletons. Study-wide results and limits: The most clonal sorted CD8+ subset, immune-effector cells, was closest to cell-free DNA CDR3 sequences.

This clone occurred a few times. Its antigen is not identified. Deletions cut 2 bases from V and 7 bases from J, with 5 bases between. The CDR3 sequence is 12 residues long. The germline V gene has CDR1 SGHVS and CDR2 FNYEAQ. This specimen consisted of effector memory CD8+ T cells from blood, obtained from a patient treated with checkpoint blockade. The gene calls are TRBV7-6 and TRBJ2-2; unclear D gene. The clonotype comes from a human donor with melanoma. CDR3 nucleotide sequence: TGTGCCAGCAGCTTAAACGGCGGGGAGCTGTTTTTT. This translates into CASSLNGGELFF.